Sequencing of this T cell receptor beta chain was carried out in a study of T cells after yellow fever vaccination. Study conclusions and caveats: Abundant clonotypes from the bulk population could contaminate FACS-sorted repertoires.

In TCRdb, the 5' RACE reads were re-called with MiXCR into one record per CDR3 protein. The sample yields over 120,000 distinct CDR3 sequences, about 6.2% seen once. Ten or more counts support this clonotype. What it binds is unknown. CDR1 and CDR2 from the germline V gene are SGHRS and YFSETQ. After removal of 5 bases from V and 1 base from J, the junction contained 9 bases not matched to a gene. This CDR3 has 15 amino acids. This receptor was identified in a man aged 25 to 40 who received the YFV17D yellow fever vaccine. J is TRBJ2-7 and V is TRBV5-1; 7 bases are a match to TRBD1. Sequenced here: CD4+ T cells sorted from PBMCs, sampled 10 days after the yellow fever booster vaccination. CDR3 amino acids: CASSSGTGASYEQYF. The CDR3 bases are TGCGCCAGCAGTTCTGGTACAGGGGCATCCTACGAGCAGTACTTC. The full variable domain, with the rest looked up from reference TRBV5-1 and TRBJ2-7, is KAGVTQTPRYLIKTRGQQVTLSCSPISGHRSVSWYQQTPGQGLQFLFEYFSETQRNKGNFPGRFSGRQFSNSRSEMNVSTLELGDSALYLCASSSGTGASYEQYFGPGTRLTVT.